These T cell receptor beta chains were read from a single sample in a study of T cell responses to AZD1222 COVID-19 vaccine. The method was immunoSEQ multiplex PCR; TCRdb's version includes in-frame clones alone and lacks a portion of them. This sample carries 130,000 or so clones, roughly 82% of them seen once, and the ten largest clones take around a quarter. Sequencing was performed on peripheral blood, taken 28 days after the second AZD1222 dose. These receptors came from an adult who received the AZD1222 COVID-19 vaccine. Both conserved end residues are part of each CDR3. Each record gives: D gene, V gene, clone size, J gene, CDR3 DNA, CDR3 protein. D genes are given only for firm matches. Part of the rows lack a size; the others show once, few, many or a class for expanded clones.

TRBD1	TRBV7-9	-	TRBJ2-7	TGTGCCAGCACCTTGGGACAGGGCCTCTCCGAGCAGTACTTC	CASTLGQGLSEQYF
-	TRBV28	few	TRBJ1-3	TGTGCCAGCAGTAAGGGGGGGCAGAGTGGAAACACCATATATTTT	CASSKGGQSGNTIYF
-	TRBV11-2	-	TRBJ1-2	TGTGCCAGCAGCTTAGTCTTAACAGGGCGAGGGGAAGGCTACACCTTC	CASSLVLTGRGEGYTF
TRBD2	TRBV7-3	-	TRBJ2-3	TGTGCCAGCAGCCGGACTAGCGGGGGAAGCACAGATACGCAGTATTTT	CASSRTSGGSTDTQYF
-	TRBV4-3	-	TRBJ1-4	TGCGCCAGCAGCATGCGGGCTTCAACTAATGAAAAACTGTTTTTT	CASSMRASTNEKLFF
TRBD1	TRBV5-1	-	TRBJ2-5	TGCGCCAGCAGCTTGCCCAGGGGGCGGAAGCAAGAGACCCAGTACTTC	CASSLPRGRKQETQYF
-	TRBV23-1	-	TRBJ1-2	TGCGCCAGCAGTCAATCGGGGGGGGCTGGCTACACCTTC	CASSQSGGAGYTF
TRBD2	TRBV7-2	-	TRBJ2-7	TGTGCCAGCAGCAGCTTGGGGGGGTACCTCTCCTACGAGCAGTACTTC	CASSSLGGYLSYEQYF
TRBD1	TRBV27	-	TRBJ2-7	TGTGCCAGCAGTCAACGGGGGTCGACAGGGGGCTACGAGCAGTACTTC	CASSQRGSTGGYEQYF
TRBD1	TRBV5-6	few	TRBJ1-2	TGTGCCAGCAGCCCCAGACAGGGGGGACTCTATGGCTACACCTTC	CASSPRQGGLYGYTF
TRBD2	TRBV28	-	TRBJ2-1	TGTGCCAGCAGTTTGGGAGGCGGGGGGGCCGGAGAGCAGTTCTTC	CASSLGGGGAGEQFF
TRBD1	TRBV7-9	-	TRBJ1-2	TGTGCCAGCAGCTCAAGGACAGGGGGTGAGGTCGGCTACACCTTC	CASSSRTGGEVGYTF
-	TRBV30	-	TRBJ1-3	TGTGCCTGGAGTGCCTCAGGCAGGGGTGGAAACACCATATATTTT	CAWSASGRGGNTIYF
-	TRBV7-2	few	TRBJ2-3	TGTGCCAGCAGCTTAGCGGGGGGCACAGATACGCAGTATTTT	CASSLAGGTDTQYF
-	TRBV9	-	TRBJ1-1	TGTGCCAGCAGCAGTGGAGGGGGAAAGGGGACTTTCTTT	CASSSGGGKGTFF
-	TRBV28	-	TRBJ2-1	TGTGCCAGCAGTCCGCCCCGGAATGAGCAGTTCTTC	CASSPPRNEQFF
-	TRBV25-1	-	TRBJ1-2	TGTGCCAGCACCGGAGCGGGGGGATACTATGGCTACACCTTC	CASTGAGGYYGYTF
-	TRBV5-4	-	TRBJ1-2	TGTGCCAGCAGCTTTTCGCGGGACTATGGCTACACCTTC	CASSFSRDYGYTF
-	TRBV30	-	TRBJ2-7	TGTGCCTGGAGACCCCTAGGGCTGGTAGTCGAGCAGTACTTC	CAWRPLGLVVEQYF
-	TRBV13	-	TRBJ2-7	TGTGCCAGCAGCTTAGGCCCCGCTAGCAGCTACGAGCAGTACTTC	CASSLGPASSYEQYF
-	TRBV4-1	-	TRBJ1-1	TGCGCCAGCAGCCAAGCGAACACCCCCATGAACACTGAAGCTTTCTTT	CASSQANTPMNTEAFF
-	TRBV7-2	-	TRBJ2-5	TGTGCCAGCAGCTTGGGACAACAAGAGACCCAGTACTTC	CASSLGQQETQYF
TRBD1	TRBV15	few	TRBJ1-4	TGTGCCACCAGCACCTCTCGACAGGGGCGAGAAAAACTGTTTTTT	CATSTSRQGREKLFF
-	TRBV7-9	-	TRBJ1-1	TGTGCCAGCAGCTTAAACACCAACACTGAAGCTTTCTTT	CASSLNTNTEAFF
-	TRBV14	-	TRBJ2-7	TGTGCCAGCAGCCAAAGCAAGGGTCTGCAGTACTTC	CASSQSKGLQYF
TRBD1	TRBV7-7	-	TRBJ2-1	TGTGCTAGCAGCTTCGGGACAGGGGTAGATGAGCAGTTCTTC	CASSFGTGVDEQFF
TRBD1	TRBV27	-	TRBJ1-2	TGTGCCAGCAGGAGGCCAGGGGGCCCTAACTATGGCTACACCTTC	CASRRPGGPNYGYTF
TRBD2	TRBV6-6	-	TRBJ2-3	TGTGCCAGCAGTGGTCCTAGCGGGGGGGCAACGCAGTATTTT	CASSGPSGGATQYF
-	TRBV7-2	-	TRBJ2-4	TGTGCCAGCAGCCCGTTGGGGGGCGGAGCCAAAAACATTCAGTACTTC	CASSPLGGGAKNIQYF
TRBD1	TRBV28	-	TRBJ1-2	TGTGCCAGCAGTCTTCCGACCTCGACAGGGGCTAACTATGGCTACACCTTC	CASSLPTSTGANYGYTF
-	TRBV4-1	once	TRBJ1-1	TGCGCCAGCAGCCAAGTGAGATCTTGGGGGTTGTCCGTTGGTGAAGCTTTCTTT	CASSQVRSWGLSVGEAFF
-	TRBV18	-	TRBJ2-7	TGTGCCAGCTCACCCTGGACGGGCGAGCAGTACTTC	CASSPWTGEQYF
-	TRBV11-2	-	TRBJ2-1	TGTGCCAGCAGCCCATACAATGAGCAGTTCTTC	CASSPYNEQFF
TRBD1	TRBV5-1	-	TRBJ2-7	TGCGCCAGCAGCAGGAGGGGACAGGGGGACGAGCAGTACTTC	CASSRRGQGDEQYF
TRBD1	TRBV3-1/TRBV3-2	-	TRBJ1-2	TGTGCCAGCAGCCCAGGGGGTCGACAGGGAGCTGACTATGGCTACACCTTC	CASSPGGRQGADYGYTF
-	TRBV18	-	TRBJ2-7	TGTGCCAGCTCACCAGGGGACGACTACGAGCAGTACTTC	CASSPGDDYEQYF
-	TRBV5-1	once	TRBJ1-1	TGCGCCAGCAGAAGGCCAGGCGTGAACACTGAAGCTTTCTTT	CASRRPGVNTEAFF
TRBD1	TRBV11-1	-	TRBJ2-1	TGTGCCAGCAGCTCCCCACGCCGACAGGGCAACAAGCAGTTCTTC	CASSSPRRQGNKQFF
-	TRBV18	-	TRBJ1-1	TGTGCCAGCTCACCAGACACCGGCACTGAAGCTTTCTTT	CASSPDTGTEAFF
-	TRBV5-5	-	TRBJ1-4	TGTGCCAGCCAACCCCGGACGGATGAAAAACTGTTTTTT	CASQPRTDEKLFF
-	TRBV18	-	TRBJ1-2	TGTGCCAGCTCACCAAACCCGGGCCAAAACTATGGCTACACCTTC	CASSPNPGQNYGYTF
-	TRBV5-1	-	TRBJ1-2	TGCGCCAGCAGCTTAGGGGATAACTATGGCTACACCTTC	CASSLGDNYGYTF
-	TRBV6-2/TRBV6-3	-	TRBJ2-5	TGTGCCAGCAGTTTCGGGGTCCCTAGGGAGACCCAGTACTTC	CASSFGVPRETQYF
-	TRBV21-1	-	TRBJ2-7	TGTGCCAGCAGCATGTGGACTAGATCTGGCGAGCAGTACTTC	CASSMWTRSGEQYF
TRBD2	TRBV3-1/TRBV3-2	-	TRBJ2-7	TGTGCCAGCAGCCAAGGTCGAACTAGCGGGAAAGCCGCCTACGAGCAGTACTTC	CASSQGRTSGKAAYEQYF
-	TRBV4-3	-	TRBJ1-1	TGCGCCAGCAGCCAAACCCGAGGGGGGAACACTGAAGCTTTCTTT	CASSQTRGGNTEAFF
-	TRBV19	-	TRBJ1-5	TGTGCCAGTAGCCCCCTGGGAGTGAGCAATCAGCCCCAGCATTTT	CASSPLGVSNQPQHF
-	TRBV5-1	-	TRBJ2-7	TGCGCCAGCAGCCTGTCCAGGGTACCGAACGAGCAGTACTTC	CASSLSRVPNEQYF
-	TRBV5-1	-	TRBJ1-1	TGCGCCAGCAGCAGGCTTGGCCCAACCTCTGAAGCTTTCTTT	CASSRLGPTSEAFF
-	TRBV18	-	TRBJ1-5	TGTGCCAGCTCACCAGTCTCGACGGGGGGATATAGCAATCAGCCCCAGCATTTT	CASSPVSTGGYSNQPQHF
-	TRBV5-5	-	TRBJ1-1	TGTGCCAGCAGCCCTTATTTTAGGGGCACTGAAGCTTTCTTT	CASSPYFRGTEAFF
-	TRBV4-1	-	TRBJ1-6	TGCGCCAGCAGCCAAGTTTTCACATCGAGCTCCTATAATTCACCCCTCCACTTT	CASSQVFTSSSYNSPLHF
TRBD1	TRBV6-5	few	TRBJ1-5	TGTGCCAGCGGGGACAGGGCGACTTATCAGCCCCAGCATTTT	CASGDRATYQPQHF
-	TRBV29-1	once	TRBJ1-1	TGCAGCGTTGGGCCAGGGTGGGGGATGAACACTGAAGCTTTCTTT	CSVGPGWGMNTEAFF
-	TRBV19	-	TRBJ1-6	TGTGCCAGTAGTATCGCTCCAAATTCACCCCTCCACTTT	CASSIAPNSPLHF
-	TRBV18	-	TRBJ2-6	TGTGCCAGCTCTTCGGGAGGGACAGGTACGAGTGGGGCCAACGTCCTGACTTTC	CASSSGGTGTSGANVLTF
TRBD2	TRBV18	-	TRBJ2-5	TGTGCCAGCTCACCATCCCGCTCGGGGGGGCAAGAGACCCAGTACTTC	CASSPSRSGGQETQYF
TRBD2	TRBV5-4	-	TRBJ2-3	TGTGCCAGCAGCTTGACTAGCGAAGCCACGCAGTATTTT	CASSLTSEATQYF
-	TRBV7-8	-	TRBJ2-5	TGTGCCAGCAGCTGGGACCGATGGCGAGGGACCCAGTACTTC	CASSWDRWRGTQYF
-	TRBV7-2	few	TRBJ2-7	TGTGCCAGCAGCTTAGGGGGAGTACTTCTCGTCGAGCAGTACTTC	CASSLGGVLLVEQYF